A selection of T cell receptor beta chains follows, all from one sample in a study of T cell repertoires in aging, cancer and after chemotherapy. One entry per CDR3 protein results from TCRdb running MiXCR on the multiplex PCR reads. Here the sample spans more than 8,000 distinct CDR3 sequences, around 34% being singletons. The specimen sequenced was blood. Receptors were obtained from a human donor in good health. The donor label of this sample is uncertain. CDR3s include the opening cysteine and the closing phenylalanine or tryptophan. The order of the fields is V gene, clone size, J gene, D gene, CDR3 DNA, CDR3 protein. The D gene is left open where the match is weak. Expanded clones get a size class; other rows say once, few or many, or leave the size out.

TRBV6-2/TRBV6-3	.	TRBJ2-4	.	TGTGCCAGCAGCCCTGGGGACGTTCAGTACTTC	CASSPGDVQYF
TRBV18	.	TRBJ1-1	TRBD1	TGTGCCAGCTCACCAAGTCGAATGTACAGGGGGCTAGGGGAAGCTTTCTTT	CASSPSRMYRGLGEAFF
TRBV7-6	few	TRBJ1-2	TRBD1	TGTGCCAGCAGCTGGTACGGGACAGGGGTAGGCTACACCTTC	CASSWYGTGVGYTF
TRBV5-1	.	TRBJ2-3	.	TGCGCCAGCAGCTTAAGGGACGCCACAGATACGCAGTATTTT	CASSLRDATDTQYF
TRBV6-5	.	TRBJ2-7	TRBD1	TGTGCCAGCAGTTGGGCGGGACAGGGGTCAGAGCAGTACTTC	CASSWAGQGSEQYF
TRBV6-1	few	TRBJ1-1	.	TGTGCCAGCAGTTATCCGGCCCGATGGGCCACTGAAGCTTTCTTT	CASSYPARWATEAFF
TRBV7-9	.	TRBJ2-5	TRBD2	TGTGCCAGCAGCTCGACTAGCGGGGCCCTCCAAGAGACCCAGTACTTC	CASSSTSGALQETQYF
TRBV10-3	.	TRBJ2-7	.	TGTGCCATCAGTGAGAAGGGGAGCCACGAGCAGTACTTC	CAISEKGSHEQYF
TRBV20-1	.	TRBJ1-6	.	TGCAGTGCAACAAAATCGGGACGGAATAATTCACCCCTCCACTTT	CSATKSGRNNSPLHF
TRBV6-5	few	TRBJ1-6	.	TGTGCCAGCAGCCGGAGACAGGAGAGTAATTCACCCCTCCACTTT	CASSRRQESNSPLHF
TRBV6-2/TRBV6-3	medium-sized	TRBJ2-3	.	TGTGCCAGCAGTTACTCATCGGGGGACACAGATACGCAGTATTTT	CASSYSSGDTDTQYF
TRBV6-6	.	TRBJ1-1	.	TGTGCCAGCAGTTACACCAGGGTTCGAACTGAAGCTTTCTTT	CASSYTRVRTEAFF
TRBV20-1	.	TRBJ1-1	.	TGCAGTGCTATCGACAGGCTGAACACTGAAGCTTTCTTT	CSAIDRLNTEAFF
TRBV18	.	TRBJ1-6	.	TGTGCCAGCTCACCGGGTCTGGCGACGAACACCCGAAGTTCACCCCTCCACTTT	CASSPGLATNTRSSPLHF
TRBV19	.	TRBJ2-4	TRBD1	TGTGCCAGTAGTATTGCGGCAGGGGGCTTAGCGTTAGCCAAAAACATTCAGTACTTC	CASSIAAGGLALAKNIQYF
TRBV5-6	.	TRBJ2-1	.	TGTGCCAGCAGCTTGGGTACGGGGGCTTACAATGAGCAGTTCTTC	CASSLGTGAYNEQFF
TRBV12-3/TRBV12-4	few	TRBJ1-1	.	TGTGCCAGCAGTTTAGTTCGCGGGGCCACTGAAGCTTTCTTT	CASSLVRGATEAFF
TRBV6-2/TRBV6-3	few	TRBJ1-3	TRBD1	TGTGCCATTTCCCGGGACAGGGTCTACTCTGGAAACACCATATATTTT	CAISRDRVYSGNTIYF
TRBV5-4	once	TRBJ2-3	.	TGCGCCAGCAGCTTGGAACAGTTCACAGATACGCAGTATTTT	CASSLEQFTDTQYF
TRBV19	medium-sized	TRBJ2-2	.	TGTGCCAGTAGTATAAAGTTAGGGGCCGGGGAGCTGTTTTTT	CASSIKLGAGELFF
TRBV5-5	medium-sized	TRBJ1-2	.	TGTGCCAGCAGCTTGTACGGAGAACCTAACTATGGCTACACCTTC	CASSLYGEPNYGYTF
TRBV12-3/TRBV12-4	few	TRBJ2-5	.	TGTGCCAGCAGTTTCTCCCAGCCCTCTAGGACCCAGTACTTC	CASSFSQPSRTQYF
TRBV6-5	few	TRBJ2-7	TRBD2	TGTGCCAGCAGCCAAACTAGCGGGGGGGCGGGATACTTC	CASSQTSGGAGYF
TRBV7-2	.	TRBJ2-2	TRBD2	TGTGCCAGCAGCCTCCTGTGGTTGGGTAGCGGGGGTATGTCGTTGACCGGGGAGCTGTTTTTT	CASSLLWLGSGGMSLTGELFF
TRBV19	.	TRBJ1-2	.	TGTGCCAGTAGTATTACCCAGGGCGGAGAAGGCTACACCTTC	CASSITQGGEGYTF
TRBV10-3	.	TRBJ2-2	TRBD1	TGTGCCAGCCGACAGGGTCAGGCCACCGGGGAGCTGTTTTTT	CASRQGQATGELFF
TRBV28	.	TRBJ1-6	.	TGTGCCAGCATGGGGCGACTACCGAATTCACCCCTCCACTTT	CASMGRLPNSPLHF
TRBV5-4	.	TRBJ2-7	TRBD1	TGTGCCAGCAGGGACAGGGGGCTCGAGCAGTACTTC	CASRDRGLEQYF
TRBV5-5	.	TRBJ2-3	TRBD2	TGTGCCAGCAGCCTCCCAAGCGGGGTGGGTACAGATACGCAGTATTTT	CASSLPSGVGTDTQYF
TRBV5-6	.	TRBJ1-1	.	TGTGCCAGCAGCTTTAAAGGACCCGAGCGGCACAGGGAAGCTTTCTTT	CASSFKGPERHREAFF
TRBV6-2/TRBV6-3	few	TRBJ1-5	.	TGTGCCAGCAAAGGCGTCAATCAGCCCCAGCATTTT	CASKGVNQPQHF
TRBV6-1	.	TRBJ1-6	TRBD1	TGTGCCACCTCCGAGGACAGGTTAAGGGATAATTCACCCCTCCACTTT	CATSEDRLRDNSPLHF
TRBV19	medium-sized	TRBJ1-5	.	TGTGCCAGTAGTATTTTGGGGTCGGGGAATCAGCCCCAGCATTTT	CASSILGSGNQPQHF
TRBV19	few	TRBJ1-4	.	TGTGCCAGTCAAAATCCGGGCCTAGATGAAAAACTGTTTTTT	CASQNPGLDEKLFF
TRBV5-5	.	TRBJ1-2	.	TGTGCCAGCAGCTCGCCCTTGACCAAGCACTATGGCTACACCTTC	CASSSPLTKHYGYTF
TRBV11-2	.	TRBJ2-1	.	TGTGCCAGCAGCTTAGCGGTTTCCTACAATGAGCAGTTCTTC	CASSLAVSYNEQFF
TRBV12-3/TRBV12-4	medium-sized	TRBJ2-2	.	TGTGCCAGCAGTACAGGGCAGGGTCGCGTGGGCACCGGGGAGCTGTTTTTT	CASSTGQGRVGTGELFF
TRBV5-4	few	TRBJ1-1	TRBD1	TGTGCCAGCAGGCGGGACAGGGAGAACACTGAAGCTTTCTTT	CASRRDRENTEAFF
TRBV5-5	few	TRBJ1-2	.	TGTGCCAGCAGCTTAGGCAGTAACTATGGCTACACCTTC	CASSLGSNYGYTF
TRBV6-6	few	TRBJ2-5	.	TGTGCCAGCAGCACAGGCAATGCGGAGACCCAGTACTTC	CASSTGNAETQYF
TRBV5-5	medium-sized	TRBJ2-3	TRBD2	TGTGCCAGCAGCGCTAGCGGGGGACCAGATACGCAGTATTTT	CASSASGGPDTQYF
TRBV6-2/TRBV6-3	.	TRBJ2-7	TRBD2	TGTGCCAGCACCAGGGGGACTAGCGGGTCCTACGAGCAGTACTTC	CASTRGTSGSYEQYF
TRBV19	.	TRBJ1-6	.	TGTGCCAGTAGTATAGATCACGGGGAGAGGAATTCACCCCTCCACTTT	CASSIDHGERNSPLHF
TRBV7-2	.	TRBJ2-1	.	TGTGCCAGCAGCCCAGGGTCCTGGGGGCTGAGCTCCTACAATGAGCAGTTCTTC	CASSPGSWGLSSYNEQFF
TRBV6-2/TRBV6-3	few	TRBJ2-7	.	TGTGCCGCCTCAACAGAATACTACGAGCAGTACTTC	CAASTEYYEQYF
TRBV6-1	.	TRBJ2-7	.	TGTGCCAGCGGAGATACCTACGAGCAGTACTTC	CASGDTYEQYF
TRBV6-6	.	TRBJ2-5	.	TGTGCCAGCAGTTACTCGGGCCAAGAAGTAGAGACCCAGTACTTC	CASSYSGQEVETQYF
TRBV5-1	.	TRBJ2-1	.	TGCGCCAGCGGGATGGGGAACTCCTACAATGAGCAGTTCTTC	CASGMGNSYNEQFF
TRBV29-1	medium-sized	TRBJ2-1	.	TGCAGCGTTGAAGCTAGCCTGGGGACATATCCCTACAATGAGCAGTTCTTC	CSVEASLGTYPYNEQFF
TRBV12-3/TRBV12-4	.	TRBJ1-2	.	TGTGCCAGCAGCATAAAACGGGGATCCGGCTACACCTTC	CASSIKRGSGYTF
TRBV11-2	.	TRBJ2-3	.	TGTGCCAGCAGCTTAGGGCTAGGAACGCAGTATTTT	CASSLGLGTQYF
TRBV18	few	TRBJ1-4	.	TGTGCCAGCTCACCGGCAATCTCAACTAATGAAAAACTGTTTTTT	CASSPAISTNEKLFF
TRBV27	.	TRBJ2-1	TRBD2	TGTGCCAGCAGCTTAAGCGGGGGGACCTACAATGAGCAGTTCTTC	CASSLSGGTYNEQFF
TRBV12-3/TRBV12-4	once	TRBJ1-5	.	TGTGCCAGCAGTTTGGGGAAGAGCAATCAGCCCCAGCATTTT	CASSLGKSNQPQHF